A single sample is the source of the 24 T cell receptor beta chains below, sequenced in a study of blood T cell repertoires in COVID-19. Produced via immunoSEQ multiplex PCR; TCRdb's table is partial and in-frame only. The sample holds 300,000 to 450,000 clones, roughly nine tenths seen once. Material for sequencing was peripheral blood. Receptors were obtained from a woman in her sixties with COVID-19, enrolled during active disease.

The chain uses TRBV6-2 or TRBV6-3 and TRBJ2-2; the match to TRBD2 covers 10 bases. With 2 bases clipped from V and 8 bases from J, the junction kept 14 bases outside the gene matches. This CDR3 spans 18 amino acids. Germline loops: CDR1 MNHEY, CDR2 SVGEGT. In DNA form, the CDR3 reads TGTGCCAGCAGTTACCGTCCGGAGAGACTAGCGGGTAGAGGGGAGCTGTTTTTT. This codes for CASSYRPERLAGRGELFF.

CDR3 in amino acids: CASSGAMSSYNEQFF. CDR3 in DNA: TGCGCCAGCAGCGGGGCGATGAGCTCCTACAATGAGCAGTTCTTC. The V call is TRBV5-1, the J call TRBJ2-1; TRBD1 might be the D (5 bases). CDR1 is SGHRS and CDR2 is YFSETQ in the germline V gene. This CDR3 has 15 amino acids. With 4 bases removed from V and 0 bases from J, the gap between germline ends came to 11 bases.

This chain's CDR3 is CASRGWDSRNTEAFF. CDR3 DNA sequence: TGTGCCAGCAGGGGGTGGGACAGCCGGAACACTGAAGCTTTCTTT. The chain combines TRBV13 with TRBJ1-1, with 7 bases lining up with TRBD1. Germline CDR1 PRHDT, CDR2 FYEKMQ (reference sequence). The CDR3 runs to 15 residues. V gave up 6 bases and J gave up 1 base; unmatched junction bases: 8. The variable domain in full, with the rest retrieved from reference TRBV13 and TRBJ1-1, is AAGVIQSPRHLIKEKRETATLKCYPIPRHDTVYWYQQGPGQDPQFLISFYEKMQSDKGSIPDRFSAQQFSDYHSELNMSSLELGDSALYFCASRGWDSRNTEAFFGQGTRLTVV.

The CDR3 here is CASSTWDRGEDTQYF. CDR3 DNA: TGTGCCAGTAGTACCTGGGACAGGGGCGAAGATACGCAGTATTTT. The chain employs TRBV19 and TRBJ2-3; 10 nucleotides align to TRBD1. V gave up 4 bases and J gave up 5 bases; unmatched junction bases: 6. CDR3 length: 15 amino acids. Germline-derived CDR1 and CDR2 are LNHDA and SQIVND (reference sequence).

The rearrangement uses TRBV10-3 and TRBJ2-5; TRBD2 matches 8 bases. Germline V gives CDR1 ENHRY, CDR2 SYGVKD. The V gene end was trimmed by 5 bases and the J gene end by 2 bases; junction bases not matched to a gene: 1. The CDR3 contains 13 residues. CDR3 sequence (DNA): TGTGCCATCAGTTTAGCGGGGCAAGAGACCCAGTACTTC. The encoded protein is CAISLAGQETQYF.

This rearrangement joins TRBV20-1 to TRBJ1-1; D unresolved. Trimming cost V 5 bases and J 5 bases, with 9 bases left between them. Germline CDR1 and CDR2: DFQATT and SNEGSKA (reference sequence). CDR3 length: 11 amino acids. In nucleotides, the CDR3 is TGCAGTGCTCCTACCTTGACTGAAGCTTTCTTT. Protein product: CSAPTLTEAFF.

This chain links TRBV6-5 with TRBJ2-3, with D possibly matching TRBD1 (5 bases). Germline V gene lookup returns CDR1 MNHEY and CDR2 SVGAGI. CDR3 length: 14 amino acids. V shed 8 bases and J shed 2 bases, with 14 bases lying between them. The CDR3 here is CASAQGRYTDTQYF. CDR3 coding DNA: TGTGCCAGCGCCCAGGGTCGGTACACAGATACGCAGTATTTT.

J is TRBJ2-7 and V is TRBV5-1; TRBD2 agrees at 8 bases. The CDR3 extends over 16 amino acids. Germline V gene lookup returns CDR1 SGHRS and CDR2 YFSETQ. Unmatched junction bases numbered 15, after V lost 4 bases and J lost 6 bases. The CDR3 sequence is CASSGTTGLVTAEQYF. The CDR3 DNA reads TGCGCCAGCAGCGGGACGACGGGACTAGTAACTGCCGAGCAGTACTTC.

The chain is built from TRBV15 and TRBJ1-5, with unresolved D. The V gene's germline CDR1 is LNHNV and CDR2 YYDKDF (reference sequence). The CDR3 contains 12 residues. Trimming pared 2 bases from V and 4 bases from J, leaving 3 bases between. The CDR3: CATSRPNQPQHF. The CDR3, as DNA: TGTGCCACCAGCAGACCTAATCAGCCCCAGCATTTT.

V is TRBV11-2 and J is TRBJ2-2; D not resolved. The CDR3 loop spans 17 amino acids. In germline, CDR1 is SGHAT, CDR2 FQNNGV. Trimming shortened V by 5 bases and J by 7 bases, and 23 bases separated the two germline ends. The CDR3 loop is CASSRDPAGVEFGELFF. CDR3 DNA: TGTGCCAGCAGCCGAGATCCGGCCGGAGTGGAGTTCGGGGAGCTGTTTTTT. Using reference TRBV11-2 and TRBJ2-2 for the parts outside the CDR3, the full variable domain is EAGVAQSPRYKIIEKRQSVAFWCNPISGHATLYWYQQILGQGPKLLIQFQNNGVVDDSQLPKDRFSAERLKGVDSTLKIQPAKLEDSAVYLCASSRDPAGVEFGELFFGEGSRLTVL.

The chain has TRBV30 and TRBJ1-5; no clear D gene. V was cut by 0 bases and J by 0 bases, with 9 bases left in between. The CDR3 runs to 15 residues. Looked up from germline, CDR1 is GTSNPN and CDR2 is SVGIG (reference sequence). The CDR3 sequence is CAWSVPNYSNQPQHF. CDR3 DNA sequence: TGTGCCTGGAGTGTACCCAACTATAGCAATCAGCCCCAGCATTTT.

V usage is TRBV28 and J usage is TRBJ1-1; TRBD1 aligns across 7 bases. In germline, CDR1 is MDHEN, CDR2 SYDVKM. With 6 bases clipped from V and 1 base from J, the junction kept 5 bases outside the gene matches. CDR3 length: 14 residues. The CDR3 DNA follows: TGTGCCAGCAGCCCGGACAGGCAGAACACTGAAGCTTTCTTT. This translates into CASSPDRQNTEAFF.

V gene TRBV2 combines with J gene TRBJ1-3, with no clear D. In germline, CDR1 is SNHLY, CDR2 FYNNEI. Trimming removed 5 bases at V and 0 bases at J, with 11 bases between. CDR3 length: 15 amino acids. The CDR3 loop reads CASSRHTLSGNTIYF. For the CDR3, the DNA is TGTGCCAGCAGTAGACATACCCTCTCTGGAAACACCATATATTTT.

The chain carries TRBV19 and TRBJ1-4; 7 bases line up with TRBD1. This CDR3 has 13 residues. The V gene's germline CDR1 is LNHDA and CDR2 SQIVND (reference sequence). V shed 10 bases, J shed 7 bases, and the junction held 9 bases outside the gene matches. The DNA of the CDR3 is TGTGCCACCCAGGGACAGTTAACTGAAAAACTGTTTTTT. Its translation is CATQGQLTEKLFF.

The genes are TRBV19 and TRBJ2-3; no reliable D call. There are 14 residues in the CDR3. Looked up from germline, CDR1 is LNHDA and CDR2 is SQIVND (reference sequence). Trimming removed 7 bases from V and 0 bases from J, with 11 bases in between. CDR3 in amino acids: CASTMELSTDTQYF. CDR3 in DNA: TGTGCCAGTACGATGGAGCTTAGCACAGATACGCAGTATTTT.

This chain links TRBV3-1 (or the pseudogene TRBV3-2) with TRBJ2-7; TRBD1 is a possible D gene (6 bases). This CDR3 contains 13 residues. Germline V gene lookup returns CDR1 LGHDT and CDR2 YNNKEL (reference sequence). V lost 6 bases to trimming and J lost 5 bases, with 14 bases between them. The CDR3 nucleotides read TGTGCCAGCAGTCAGAGAACAGGGAACGAGCAGTACTTC. Translation gives CASSQRTGNEQYF.

The J gene is TRBJ2-1, the V gene TRBV14; the match to TRBD1 covers 7 bases. Germline values: CDR1 SGHDN, CDR2 FVKESK. The CDR3 has 17 amino acids. The trim removed 0 bases at V and 12 bases at J, leaving 17 bases unmatched. This CDR3 is CASSQDPRQGVAWGQFF. The CDR3 coding sequence is TGTGCCAGCAGCCAAGATCCTCGTCAGGGGGTGGCCTGGGGGCAGTTCTTC.

The chain links TRBV11-2 to TRBJ1-2; 12 positions agree with TRBD1. This CDR3 contains 17 residues. The germline V gene encodes CDR1 SGHAT and CDR2 FQNNGV. V lost 6 bases and J lost 3; bases outside the gene matches: 11. This chain's CDR3 is CASRSPGQGARDYGYTF. The CDR3 coding sequence is TGTGCCAGCAGGTCCCCGGGACAGGGGGCGAGAGACTATGGCTACACCTTC.

V gene TRBV6-5 combines with J gene TRBJ1-2; 7 positions agree with TRBD1. V shed 6 bases and J 4 bases; nucleotides not matched to a gene: 5. The germline CDR1 and CDR2 sequences are MNHEY and SVGAGI. CDR3 length: 13 amino acids. The CDR3 region is CASRRDSSYGYTF. The CDR3 DNA follows: TGTGCCAGCAGAAGGGACAGCAGCTATGGCTACACCTTC.

V gene TRBV5-5 combines with J gene TRBJ1-1, with D possibly TRBD1 on 6 matching bases. V shed 4 bases and J shed 0 bases, with 10 bases lying between them. The CDR3 loop spans 14 amino acids. Germline V gene sequence: CDR1 SGHKS, CDR2 YYEKEE (reference sequence). CDR3 amino acids: CASSRDILNTEAFF. The CDR3 DNA reads as TGTGCCAGCAGCCGGGACATATTGAACACTGAAGCTTTCTTT.

The genes are TRBV18 and TRBJ2-1; perhaps TRBD1 as D (6 bases). The CDR3 totals 13 residues. The germline gives CDR1 KGHSH, CDR2 LQKENI. The V and J ends lost 6 bases and 7 bases respectively, with 13 bases between them. This CDR3 is CASSVNRDNEQFF. The CDR3 coding sequence is TGTGCCAGCTCGGTCAACAGGGATAATGAGCAGTTCTTC.

The V call is TRBV19, the J call TRBJ2-7; 9 bases align to TRBD1. The germline CDR1 and CDR2 sequences are LNHDA and SQIVND (reference sequence). The junction had 9 bases not matched to a gene; V was cut back by 6 bases and J by 6 bases. The CDR3 is 14 amino acids. The CDR3 nucleotides read TGTGCCAGTAGGACCGGGACAGGGTTTTCCGAGCAGTACTTC. Translated, it gives CASRTGTGFSEQYF. Looking up the rest from reference TRBV19 and TRBJ2-7 gives the full variable domain: DGGITQSPKYLFRKEGQNVTLSCEQNLNHDAMYWYRQDPGQGLRLIYYSQIVNDFQKGDIAEGYSVSREKKESFPLTVTSAQKNPTAFYLCASRTGTGFSEQYFGPGTRLTVT.

The V call is TRBV6-5, the J call TRBJ1-1, with TRBD1 matching over 9 bases. With 0 bases clipped from V and 4 bases from J, the junction kept 3 bases outside the gene matches. Germline assignment: CDR1 MNHEY and CDR2 SVGAGI. The CDR3 sequence is 15 residues long. The CDR3 region is CASSYSRTGVTEAFF. The CDR3 nucleotides read TGTGCCAGCAGTTACTCCCGGACAGGGGTCACTGAAGCTTTCTTT.

This chain joins TRBV4-1 and TRBJ1-1; D gene ambiguous. CDR1 is MGHRA and CDR2 is YSYEKL in the germline V gene. The CDR3 is made up of 15 amino acids. Trimming removed 1 base at V and 0 bases at J, with 9 bases between. DNA of the CDR3: TGCGCCAGCAGCCAAGGCGCGGGTTTGAACACTGAAGCTTTCTTT. Translating it yields CASSQGAGLNTEAFF.